The present entry profiles one T cell receptor (beta chain) with its context. This specimen belongs to a study of cytomegalovirus exposure and HLA in healthy donors. The CDR3 sequence is 12 residues long. Trimming shortened V by 4 bases and J by 15 bases, and 19 bases separated the two germline ends. Germline CDR1 reads GTSNPN; CDR2 reads SVGIG (reference sequence). In the PCR, 60 Vbeta and 13 Jbeta primers were used. The method was immunoSEQ multiplex PCR; TCRdb's version includes in-frame clones alone and lacks a portion of them. The data show 280,000 or so clones, roughly 89% seen once. This chain links TRBV30 with TRBJ2-1, with TRBD1 as a possible D gene (5 bases). This clonotype was sampled from a woman aged 18-29 years in good health and CMV-seronegative. Sequencing used PBMCs. The CDR3 sequence is CAWTETQGIWFF. The CDR3 nucleotides are TGTGCCTGGACAGAAACTCAGGGAATTTGGTTCTTC.